The clone carrying this T cell receptor beta chain has more than one count but fewer than ten. Its antigen is as yet unknown. V gave up 0 bases and J gave up 6 bases, with 16 bases separating them. This CDR3 has 16 amino acids. Germline V lookup: CDR1 MNHNY, CDR2 SVGAGI (reference sequence). TCRdb's copy holds only in-frame clones and misses some; the assay was immunoSEQ multiplex PCR. This table has about 39,000 clones, roughly 77% appearing once. This sample is drawn from a study of T cells in localized non-small cell lung cancer. General observations from the study: Compared with tumor, uninvolved adjacent lung displayed greater T cell clonality, ranking highest overall.

The sequenced sample was PBMCs, obtained before any cancer treatment. The chain links TRBV6-6 to TRBJ2-3; D possibly corresponds to TRBD2 (6 bases). This sequence was found in a woman aged 35 to 70 with stage II squamous cell lung carcinoma. The CDR3 loop reads CASSYSRETGGDTQYF. In DNA, the CDR3 is TGTGCCAGCAGTTACTCGAGGGAGACTGGAGGGGATACGCAGTATTTT.